Listed here are 17 T cell receptor beta chains from one sample, sequenced in a study of a mutant IDH1 vaccine in newly diagnosed glioma. Which antigens these TCRs recognize remains unknown. Data came from immunoSEQ multiplex PCR; TCRdb stores just in-frame clones and leaves some out. The table includes 25,000 to 35,000 clones, about 90% detected once. Time point of the sample: week 11, during vaccination. All doses held 300 ug of mutant IDH1 20-mer peptide, with topical imiquimod. This specimen consisted of PBMCs, obtained from a glioma patient whose treatment included an IDH1 peptide vaccine. The receptors come from a man aged 18-30 years with glioma.

The chain carries TRBV30 and TRBJ2-2; D is ambiguous. The CDR3 consists of 10 residues. Germline values: CDR1 GTSNPN, CDR2 SVGIG (reference sequence). Deletions cut 5 bases from V and 7 bases from J, with 5 bases between. The CDR3: CAWGFGELFF. The CDR3 region has the DNA TGTGCCTGGGGGTTCGGGGAGCTGTTTTTT.

The chain is built from TRBV30 and TRBJ1-1; D unclear. Germline V gives CDR1 GTSNPN, CDR2 SVGIG (reference sequence). The CDR3 spans 14 residues. V was cut by 0 bases and J by 2 bases, with 10 bases left in between. CDR3 DNA sequence: TGTGCCTGGAGTGTAATTCCGTACAACACTGAAGCTTTCTTT. Amino acids: CAWSVIPYNTEAFF.

This clone was counted between two and nine times. The chain combines TRBV30 with TRBJ1-1; possibly TRBD1 for D (5 bases). Trimming stripped 2 bases from V and 7 bases from J, with 11 bases between. The CDR3 loop spans 12 amino acids. Germline CDR1 is GTSNPN and CDR2 is SVGIG (reference sequence). CDR3 residues: CAWSRGLGEAFF. Written as DNA, the CDR3 is TGTGCCTGGAGTAGGGGACTGGGTGAAGCTTTCTTT. The full variable domain, its missing parts supplied by reference TRBV30 and TRBJ1-1, is SQTIHQWPATLVQPVGSPLSLECTVEGTSNPNLYWYRQAAGRGLQLLFYSVGIGQISSEVPQNLSASRPQDRQFILSSKKLLLSDSGFYLCAWSRGLGEAFFGQGTRLTVV.

J is TRBJ2-7 and V is TRBV30, with D unresolved. The CDR3 is 14 residues long. The germline V and J ends were trimmed by 0 bases and 8 bases, with 17 bases remaining between them. The germline gives CDR1 GTSNPN, CDR2 SVGIG (reference sequence). The CDR3 sequence is CAWSVAAVPFKQYF. In nucleotides, the CDR3 is TGTGCCTGGAGTGTCGCCGCGGTCCCCTTTAAGCAGTACTTC. Complete variable domain (other parts from reference TRBV30 and TRBJ2-7): SQTIHQWPATLVQPVGSPLSLECTVEGTSNPNLYWYRQAAGRGLQLLFYSVGIGQISSEVPQNLSASRPQDRQFILSSKKLLLSDSGFYLCAWSVAAVPFKQYFGPGTRLTVT.

The chain employs TRBV6-5 and TRBJ2-2, with D possibly called TRBD1 or TRBD2 (7 bases each). Per germline, CDR1 MNHEY and CDR2 SVGAGI. V was shortened by 5 bases and J by 8 bases, with 18 bases between the two germline ends. The CDR3 has 15 residues. The CDR3 coding sequence is TGTGCCAGCAGTGCTAGCGGAGGGGGCTCAGGGGAGCTGTTTTTT. Translation gives CASSASGGGSGELFF.

This clone is a singleton in its sample. The chain employs TRBV30 and TRBJ2-1, with a tentative D call TRBD1 (6 bases). The CDR3 spans 12 residues. The germline CDR1 and CDR2 sequences are GTSNPN and SVGIG (reference sequence). V gave up 1 base and J gave up 9 bases, with 10 bases separating them. The CDR3 DNA is TGTGCCTGGAGTGAAGGGGGTGGTGAGCAGTTCTTC. Translated: CAWSEGGGEQFF. The whole variable domain, remainder taken from reference TRBV30 and TRBJ2-1, is SQTIHQWPATLVQPVGSPLSLECTVEGTSNPNLYWYRQAAGRGLQLLFYSVGIGQISSEVPQNLSASRPQDRQFILSSKKLLLSDSGFYLCAWSEGGGEQFFGPGTRLTVL.

The rearrangement uses TRBV20-1 and TRBJ2-7, with D possibly matching TRBD1 (6 bases). Trimming left V 6 bases short and J 6 bases short, with 9 bases between. CDR1 is DFQATT and CDR2 is SNEGSKA in the germline V gene (reference sequence). The CDR3 has 10 amino acids. The CDR3 sequence: CSARTVEQYF. CDR3 DNA: TGCAGTGCACGGACAGTCGAGCAGTACTTC.

The V call is TRBV30, the J call TRBJ1-4, with unresolved D. V lost 2 bases and J 7 bases, leaving 17 bases between the germline ends. CDR3 length: 15 residues. CDR1 is GTSNPN and CDR2 is SVGIG in the germline V gene (reference sequence). The chain's CDR3 is CAWSRRESSIEKLFF. The CDR3 DNA sequence: TGTGCCTGGAGTCGAAGGGAGTCCAGTATTGAAAAACTGTTTTTT.

V is TRBV19 and J is TRBJ1-1, with unresolved D. The CDR3 sequence is 13 residues long. Deletions cut 7 bases from V and 1 base from J, with 10 bases between. Germline CDR1 and CDR2: LNHDA and SQIVND (reference sequence). The CDR3 reads CASTPMENTEAFF. The CDR3 DNA reads as TGTGCCAGTACCCCCATGGAGAACACTGAAGCTTTCTTT. Using reference TRBV19 and TRBJ1-1 for the parts outside the CDR3, the full variable domain is DGGITQSPKYLFRKEGQNVTLSCEQNLNHDAMYWYRQDPGQGLRLIYYSQIVNDFQKGDIAEGYSVSREKKESFPLTVTSAQKNPTAFYLCASTPMENTEAFFGQGTRLTVV.

V gene TRBV5-6 combines with J gene TRBJ2-3; the D is unclear. Germline V gene sequence: CDR1 SGHDT, CDR2 YYEEEE. Trimming left V 1 base short and J 2 bases short, with 8 bases between. The CDR3 extends over 14 amino acids. The CDR3 DNA follows: TGTGCCAGCAGCTTGTATAGGTACACAGATACGCAGTATTTT. Residues: CASSLYRYTDTQYF.

The chain combines TRBV5-4 with TRBJ1-2, with D unclear. The V gene lost 4 bases and the J gene lost 6 bases, with 22 bases spanning the gap. In germline, CDR1 is SGHNT, CDR2 YYREEE (reference sequence). This CDR3 region has 16 residues. CDR3 sequence reads: CASSPPGVQGFDGYTF. CDR3 nucleotides: TGTGCCAGCAGCCCCCCTGGGGTCCAAGGGTTTGATGGCTACACCTTC.

This clone was counted a few times. The genes are TRBV5-4 and TRBJ1-2; D gene ambiguous. The ends were cut back, 1 base at V and 8 bases at J, with 12 bases in the middle. Per germline, CDR1 SGHNT and CDR2 YYREEE (reference sequence). The length of the CDR3 is 13 residues. CDR3 sequence reads: CASSLPSLGGYTF. The CDR3 DNA sequence: TGTGCCAGCAGCTTGCCCTCACTGGGGGGCTACACCTTC.

The chain recombines TRBV6-1 with TRBJ1-5; no firm D call. Trimming took off 2 bases at V and 0 bases at J, with 11 bases between the two ends. This CDR3 contains 16 residues. Germline V lookup: CDR1 MNHNS, CDR2 SASEGT. The DNA for the CDR3 is TGTGCCAGCAGTGAAAGGCCGGACGGTAGCAATCAGCCCCAGCATTTT. This sequence encodes CASSERPDGSNQPQHF.

This clone appeared once. V gene TRBV9 combines with J gene TRBJ2-7; 7 nucleotides match TRBD1. CDR1 is SGDLS and CDR2 is YYNGEE in the germline V gene. The CDR3 consists of 16 residues. With 0 bases clipped from V and 0 bases from J, the junction kept 6 bases outside the gene matches. The CDR3 DNA follows: TGTGCCAGCAGCGTAGCTGAGACAGGGTACTCCTACGAGCAGTACTTC. It translates to CASSVAETGYSYEQYF.

CDR3 in DNA: TGTGCCAGCAGCTTGCAGAATCACCCTTATGGCTACACCTTC. This sequence encodes CASSLQNHPYGYTF. V usage is TRBV7-2 and J usage is TRBJ1-2; D is unclear. The V gene's germline CDR1 is SGHTA and CDR2 FQGNSA. Trimming removed 3 bases at V and 5 bases at J, with 13 bases between. The CDR3 extends over 14 amino acids.

The rearrangement joins TRBV29-1 to TRBJ2-5; D might be TRBD2 (6 bases). Germline loops: CDR1 SQVTM, CDR2 ANQGSEA. Between the trimmed V and J ends, which lost 4 bases and 5 bases, there was a span of 17 bases. This CDR3 has 14 amino acids. This chain's CDR3 is CSVVGSMGRETQYF. The CDR3 coding sequence is TGCAGCGTTGTCGGGAGTATGGGTCGGGAGACCCAGTACTTC.

The gene calls are TRBV5-6 and TRBJ1-2, with unresolved D. The V end was cut by 0 bases, the J end by 8 bases, with 20 bases between. This CDR3 region has 16 residues. CDR1 SGHDT and CDR2 YYEEEE come from the germline V gene. Here the CDR3 DNA reads TGTGCCAGCAGCTTGGCCGCTCTTTACTCCAGTGGAGGCTACACCTTC. Amino acids: CASSLAALYSSGGYTF.